The 17 T cell receptor beta chains below all came from one sample that was sequenced in a study of CD8 T cells in ankylosing spondylitis. Their antigens are not known. Study-level findings and limits: Roughly eight highly homologous variants made up a TCR beta motif that seemed to typify ankylosing spondylitis blood.

TCRdb passed the 5' RACE reads through MiXCR, listing each CDR3 protein once. Altogether 250,000 to 350,000 distinct CDR3 sequences are present, roughly 8% being singletons, with the ten largest covering about 15%. The sequenced sample was blood, either unsorted or a sorted T cell fraction (not recorded which). Receptors originate from a male donor with ankylosing spondylitis.

Many counts were recorded for this clonotype. The J gene is TRBJ2-1, the V gene TRBV4-2; D is possibly TRBD2 (7 bases). V lost 4 bases, J lost 2 bases, and 21 bases lay in between. Germline V gene data show CDR1 as LGHNA and CDR2 as YNFKEQ. The length of the CDR3 is 18 residues. The DNA of the CDR3 is TGTGCCAGCAGCCTAACAGGGACTAACCGGGGAACCTACAATGAGCAGTTCTTC. This translates into CASSLTGTNRGTYNEQFF.

This clonotype was counted ten times or more. As DNA, the CDR3 is TGTGCCAGCAGCTTAGAGCCATGGTCTAACGTAGAGCAGTTCTTC. Its translation is CASSLEPWSNVEQFF. The rearrangement uses TRBV11-3 and TRBJ2-1; D ambiguous. Per the germline V gene, CDR1 is SGHNT and CDR2 is YENEEA. This CDR3 is 15 amino acids long. The ends were cut back, 0 bases at V and 10 bases at J, with 16 bases in the middle.

This clonotype turned up a few times. V gene TRBV6-2 or TRBV6-3 combines with J gene TRBJ2-3; 7 bases align to TRBD2. CDR1 is MNHEY, CDR2 SVGEGT, per germline. The ends lost 6 bases at V and 2 bases at J; junction bases unmatched: 11. The CDR3 extends over 16 amino acids. The CDR3, as DNA: TGTGCCAGCAGAACCCGGGACTATCGATTCACAGATACGCAGTATTTT. Its protein product is CASRTRDYRFTDTQYF.

This clonotype was counted only a few times. The chain uses TRBV7-9 and TRBJ2-5; D is unresolved. CDR3 length equals 14 residues. The V gene's germline CDR1 is SEHNR and CDR2 FQNEAQ (reference sequence). With 1 base removed from V and 5 bases from J, the gap between germline ends came to 11 bases. The CDR3, as DNA: TGTGCCAGCAGCTTAGGACCTAGGAAGGAGACCCAGTACTTC. Its protein product is CASSLGPRKETQYF. Combining the CDR3 with reference TRBV7-9 and TRBJ2-5 gives the whole variable domain DTGVSQNPRHKITKRGQNVTFRCDPISEHNRLYWYRQTLGQGPEFLTYFQNEAQLEKSRLLSDRFSAERPKGSFSTLEIQRTEQGDSAMYLCASSLGPRKETQYFGPGTRLLVL.

In its sample, this clonotype was seen many times. The chain links TRBV7-9 to TRBJ1-5, with D possibly matching TRBD1 (6 bases). Germline CDR1 reads SEHNR; CDR2 reads FQNEAQ (reference sequence). The CDR3 runs 15 residues. V dropped 2 bases and J dropped 2 bases, with 10 bases sitting between them. CDR3 loop: CASSLSRGGNQPQHF. CDR3 nucleotides: TGTGCCAGCAGCTTATCCAGGGGTGGCAATCAGCCCCAGCATTTT.

This clonotype was seen only a few times. The rearrangement links TRBV12-3 or TRBV12-4 to TRBJ2-7, with D tentatively TRBD1 (5 bases). Trimming removed 3 bases from V and 4 bases from J, with 10 bases in between. The CDR3 has 13 residues. In nucleotides, the CDR3 is TGTGCCAGCAGTTTCGGACAACATTACGAGCAGTACTTC. This sequence encodes CASSFGQHYEQYF.

The sample holds many counts of this clonotype. The chain combines TRBV10-3 with TRBJ2-1; 10 nucleotides line up with TRBD2. V gave up 10 bases and J gave up 4 bases; unmatched junction bases: 10. This CDR3 comprises 15 residues. Per germline, CDR1 ENHRY and CDR2 SYGVKD. CDR3: CASGPSGRVYNEQFF. The CDR3 DNA is TGTGCCAGCGGGCCCAGCGGGAGGGTATACAATGAGCAGTTCTTC.

This clonotype has a handful of counts. J is TRBJ2-1 and V is TRBV2; D is perhaps TRBD2 (6 bases). This CDR3 spans 15 amino acids. The germline gives CDR1 SNHLY, CDR2 FYNNEI. V lost 6 bases and J 2 bases, leaving 14 bases between the germline ends. The CDR3 here is CASSAGGGTYNEQFF. Here the CDR3 DNA reads TGTGCCAGCAGCGCGGGCGGCGGGACCTACAATGAGCAGTTCTTC.

The chain couples TRBV7-6 to TRBJ1-5; D call uncertain. This CDR3 is built from 13 residues. Germline CDR1 and CDR2: SGHVS and FNYEAQ. V was pared by 5 bases and J by 7 bases, with 12 bases between. Written as DNA, the CDR3 is TGTGCCAGCAGCGTCTGGGTGAGACAGCCCCAGCATTTT. This sequence encodes CASSVWVRQPQHF.

The gene calls are TRBV29-1 and TRBJ1-2; unclear D gene. Trimming took off 6 bases at V and 4 bases at J, with 9 bases between the two ends. Germline CDR1 SQVTM, CDR2 ANQGSEA. CDR3 length: 11 amino acids. CDR3: CSVGPTYGYTF. For the CDR3, the DNA is TGCAGCGTCGGACCTACCTATGGCTACACCTTC.

The rearrangement joins TRBV7-9 to TRBJ2-7, with D possibly being TRBD2 (6 bases). Per the germline V gene, CDR1 is SEHNR and CDR2 is FQNEAQ (reference sequence). V was shortened by 5 bases and J by 7 bases, with 18 bases between the two germline ends. The CDR3 is made up of 14 amino acids. The CDR3: CASSLRDWAREQYF. CDR3 bases: TGTGCCAGCAGCCTTCGGGACTGGGCTAGGGAGCAGTACTTC.

This clonotype was observed a handful of times. This sequence joins TRBV7-3 and TRBJ2-1, with D uncertain. This CDR3 contains 11 residues. V was cut by 5 bases and J by 5 bases, with 4 bases left in between. Germline loops: CDR1 SGHTA, CDR2 FQGTGA. The CDR3 reads CASSNHNEQFF. DNA of the CDR3: TGTGCCAGCAGCAACCACAATGAGCAGTTCTTC.

This clonotype was counted a few times. The chain uses TRBV4-3 and TRBJ2-1; 8 nucleotides line up with TRBD1. Germline assignment: CDR1 LGHNA and CDR2 YSLEER. The J segment lost 8 bases and the V segment lost 4 bases, leaving 7 bases of the junction unmatched. This CDR3 region has 14 residues. The CDR3: CASSLRTGKDEQFF. DNA for the CDR3: TGCGCCAGCAGCCTTAGGACAGGGAAGGATGAGCAGTTCTTC.

This clonotype was seen at least ten times. The CDR3 reads CASSFKREGTDTQYF. CDR3 bases: TGTGCCAGCAGCTTCAAGCGGGAGGGCACAGATACGCAGTATTTT. This chain joins TRBV7-3 and TRBJ2-3; 9 positions agree with TRBD2. J lost 1 base, V lost 3 bases, and 2 bases had no gene match. The CDR3 is made up of 15 amino acids. CDR1 is SGHTA and CDR2 is FQGTGA in the germline V gene. The whole variable domain, filled in from reference TRBV7-3 and TRBJ2-3, reads GAGVSQTPSNKVTEKGKYVELRCDPISGHTALYWYRQSLGQGPEFLIYFQGTGAADDSGLPNDRFFAVRPEGSVSTLKIQRTERGDSAVYLCASSFKREGTDTQYFGPGTRLTVL.

The chain links TRBV28 to TRBJ2-2; no firm D call. V lost 3 bases to trimming and J lost 7 bases, with 9 bases between them. The CDR3 contains 13 residues. CDR1 and CDR2 from the germline V gene are MDHEN and SYDVKM. DNA of the CDR3: TGTGCCAGCAGTTTCTCCGAGATCGGGGAGCTGTTTTTT. Protein: CASSFSEIGELFF.

This clonotype was observed a handful of times. The rearrangement links TRBV5-1 to TRBJ2-1, with D possibly TRBD1 on 5 matching bases. Germline values: CDR1 SGHRS, CDR2 YFSETQ. Between the trimmed V and J ends, which lost 4 bases and 12 bases, there was a span of 23 bases. The CDR3 covers 15 residues. CDR3 nucleotides: TGCGCCAGCAGCCGAAGAACCGGCACCCCAACAGGGCAGTTCTTC. This gives the protein CASSRRTGTPTGQFF. The variable domain in full, completed from reference TRBV5-1 and TRBJ2-1, reads KAGVTQTPRYLIKTRGQQVTLSCSPISGHRSVSWYQQTPGQGLQFLFEYFSETQRNKGNFPGRFSGRQFSNSRSEMNVSTLELGDSALYLCASSRRTGTPTGQFFGPGTRLTVL.

The table lists this clonotype with a few counts. The chain uses TRBV10-3 and TRBJ1-2, with D unclear. The germline V gene has CDR1 ENHRY and CDR2 SYGVKD. The CDR3 extends over 15 amino acids. V shed 5 bases and J shed 1 base, with 14 bases lying between them. The CDR3 protein is CAISSPLTDNYGYTF. The CDR3 bases are TGTGCCATCAGTTCCCCTCTTACAGATAACTATGGCTACACCTTC.